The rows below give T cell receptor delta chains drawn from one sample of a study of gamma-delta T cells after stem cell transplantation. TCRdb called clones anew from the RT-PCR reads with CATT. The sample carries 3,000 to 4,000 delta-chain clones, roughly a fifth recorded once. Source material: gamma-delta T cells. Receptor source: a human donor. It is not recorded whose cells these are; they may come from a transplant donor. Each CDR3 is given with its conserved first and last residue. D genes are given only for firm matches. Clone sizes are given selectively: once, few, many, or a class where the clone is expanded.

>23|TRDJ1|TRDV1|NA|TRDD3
TGTGCTCTTGGTACCCCTTCCCCCCTTCTAGTGGGGGATACGCCCCCGTACACCGATAAACTCATCTTT
CALGTPSPLLVGDTPPYTDKLIF
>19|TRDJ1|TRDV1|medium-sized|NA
TGTGCTCTTGGGGAACCCAAAAGCCACCCTGTACTGGGTCCCGATAAACTCATCTTT
CALGEPKSHPVLGPDKLIF
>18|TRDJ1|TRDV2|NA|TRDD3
TGTGCCTGTGACACCGTACCTGGGGGATCCAATAACACCGATAAACTCATCTTT
CACDTVPGGSNNTDKLIF
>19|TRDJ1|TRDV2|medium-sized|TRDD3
TGTGCCTGTGACACCCTAAGCCCTGGGGGCCCTGGGGGAACCGATAAACTCATCTTT
CACDTLSPGGPGGTDKLIF
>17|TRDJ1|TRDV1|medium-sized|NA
TGTGCTCTTGCCCAAGACTTCCCCTTCTACGGGGCCAATAAACTCATCTTT
CALAQDFPFYGANKLIF
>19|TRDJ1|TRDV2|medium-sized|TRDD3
TGTGCCTGTGACACCGTTTATGTAGGACTGGGGGACTACACCGATAAACTCATCTTT
CACDTVYVGLGDYTDKLIF
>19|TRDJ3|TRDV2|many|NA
TGTGCCTGTGACACTGGGGGCTACCCTGGCTCCTGGGACACCCGACAGATGTTTTTC
CACDTGGYPGSWDTRQMFF
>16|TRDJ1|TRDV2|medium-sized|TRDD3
TGTGCCTGTGACACACTGGGGGATACGAAGTCCGATAAACTCATCTTT
CACDTLGDTKSDKLIF
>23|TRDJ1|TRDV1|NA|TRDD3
TGTGCTCTTGGGGAATTCCCCAATCCAGGGGGTGGGGGATACTCCCGCTACACCGATAAACTCATCTTT
CALGEFPNPGGGGYSRYTDKLIF
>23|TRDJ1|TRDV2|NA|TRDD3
TGTGCCTGTGACACCGTGTCCTTGCCGCGGGGGGGATACGTCGGGGCTTACACCGATAAACTCATCTTT
CACDTVSLPRGGYVGAYTDKLIF
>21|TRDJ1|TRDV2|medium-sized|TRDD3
TGTGCCTGTGACACCTTAGGCCCCCCAGCGCTGGGGGATACGGCTACCGATAAACTCATCTTT
CACDTLGPPALGDTATDKLIF
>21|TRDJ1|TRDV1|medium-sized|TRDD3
TGTGCTCTTGGGGAACTCCACGAACCGGGACCAATCTATTACTGGGGGATTGAACTCATCTTT
CALGELHEPGPIYYWGIELIF
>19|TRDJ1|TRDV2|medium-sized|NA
TGTGCCTGTGACACCGTTGCACGGGGCTCGGTGACCTACACCGATAAACTCATCTTT
CACDTVARGSVTYTDKLIF
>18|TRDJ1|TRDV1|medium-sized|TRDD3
TGTGCTCTTGTAAATTCCCCTATCTACTGGGGTAGCGCCGATAAACTCATCTTT
CALVNSPIYWGSADKLIF
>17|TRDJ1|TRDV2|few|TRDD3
TGTGCCTGTGACCCCCTCGTACTGGGGCCTCAGGGCGATAAACTCATCTTT
CACDPLVLGPQGDKLIF
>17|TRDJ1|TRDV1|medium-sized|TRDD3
TGTGCTCTTGGGGATCCTGCTGGGGGATACGCGGGGAATAAACTCATCTTT
CALGDPAGGYAGNKLIF
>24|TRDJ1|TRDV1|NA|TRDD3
TGTGCTCTTGGGGAACTATACCTTCGGAAAAAATTCCGGGGGATACGCCGGTACACCGATAAACTCATCTTT
CALGELYLRKKFRGIRRYTDKLIF
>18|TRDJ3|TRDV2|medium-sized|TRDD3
TGTGCCTGTGACATTACTGGGGGGCGCTCCTGGGACACCCGACAGATGTTTTTC
CACDITGGRSWDTRQMFF
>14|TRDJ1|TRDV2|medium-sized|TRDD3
TGTGCCTGTGACAGCCTACTGGGGACGGATAAACTCATCTTT
CACDSLLGTDKLIF
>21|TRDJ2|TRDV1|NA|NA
TGTGCTCTTGGGGAACTAAATCCAGCCCCGACCCGGTTAGCTTTGACAGCACAACTATTCTTT
CALGELNPAPTRLALTAQLFF
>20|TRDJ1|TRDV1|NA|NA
TGTGCTCTTGGGGAGGGGGGATTCCTACGCCACTGGGACTACACCGATAAACTCATCTTT
CALGEGGFLRHWDYTDKLIF
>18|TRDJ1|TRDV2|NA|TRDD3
TGTGCCTGTGACGCCGTACTGGGGGGCGAGGTGGACACCGATAAACTCATCTTT
CACDAVLGGEVDTDKLIF